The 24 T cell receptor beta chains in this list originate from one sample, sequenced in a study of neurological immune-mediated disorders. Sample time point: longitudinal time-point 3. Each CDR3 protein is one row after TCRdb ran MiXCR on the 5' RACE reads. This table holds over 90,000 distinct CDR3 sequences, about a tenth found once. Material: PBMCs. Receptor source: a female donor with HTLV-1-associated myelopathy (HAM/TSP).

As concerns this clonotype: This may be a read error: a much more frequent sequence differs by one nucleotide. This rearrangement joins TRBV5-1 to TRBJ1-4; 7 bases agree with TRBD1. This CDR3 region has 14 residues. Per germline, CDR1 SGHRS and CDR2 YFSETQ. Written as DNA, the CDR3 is TGCTCCAGCAGCTTCCAAACAGGGGATGAAAAACTGTTTTTT. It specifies CSSSFQTGDEKLFF.

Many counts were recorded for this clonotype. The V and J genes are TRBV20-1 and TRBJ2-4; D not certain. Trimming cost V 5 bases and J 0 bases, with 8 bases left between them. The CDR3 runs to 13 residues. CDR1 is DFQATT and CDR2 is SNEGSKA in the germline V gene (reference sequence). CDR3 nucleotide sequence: TGCAGTGCTGCCGTTGTAGCCAAAAACATTCAGTACTTC. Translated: CSAAVVAKNIQYF.

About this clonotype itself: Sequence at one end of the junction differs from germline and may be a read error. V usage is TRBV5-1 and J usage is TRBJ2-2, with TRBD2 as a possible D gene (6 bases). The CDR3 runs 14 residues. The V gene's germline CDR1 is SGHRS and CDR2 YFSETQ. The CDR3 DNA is TGCGCCAGCAGCTTTGGATCCCCGGGCGGGGAGATGTTTTTT. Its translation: CASSFGSPGGEMFF.

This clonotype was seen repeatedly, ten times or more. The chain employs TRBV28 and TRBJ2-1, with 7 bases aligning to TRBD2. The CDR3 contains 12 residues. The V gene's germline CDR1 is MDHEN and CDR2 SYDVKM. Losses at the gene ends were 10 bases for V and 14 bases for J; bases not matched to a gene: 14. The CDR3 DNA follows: TGTGCCACTAGTGCGGCGGGGGTTCTTGAGTTCTTC. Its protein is CATSAAGVLEFF.

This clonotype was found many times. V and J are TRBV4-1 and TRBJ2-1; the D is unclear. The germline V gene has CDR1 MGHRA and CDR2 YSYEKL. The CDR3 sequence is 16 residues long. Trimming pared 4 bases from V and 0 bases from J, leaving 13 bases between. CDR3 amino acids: CASSRTEVSSYNEQFF. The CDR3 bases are TGCGCCAGCAGCCGCACCGAGGTTAGCTCCTACAATGAGCAGTTCTTC.

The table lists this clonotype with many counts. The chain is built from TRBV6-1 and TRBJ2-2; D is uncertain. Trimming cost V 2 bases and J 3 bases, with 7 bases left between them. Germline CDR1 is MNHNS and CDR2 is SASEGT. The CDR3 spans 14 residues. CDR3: CASSEQGYTGELFF. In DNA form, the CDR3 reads TGTGCCAGCAGTGAACAAGGGTACACCGGGGAGCTGTTTTTT.

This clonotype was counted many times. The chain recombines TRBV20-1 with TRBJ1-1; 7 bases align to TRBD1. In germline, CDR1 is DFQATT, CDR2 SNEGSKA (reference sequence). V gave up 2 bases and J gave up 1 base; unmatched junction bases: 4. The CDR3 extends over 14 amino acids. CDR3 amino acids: CSARLDRANTEAFF. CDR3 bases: TGCAGTGCTAGACTAGACAGGGCGAACACTGAAGCTTTCTTT.

This chain's CDR3 is CASRPTVRNEKLFF. In nucleotides, the CDR3 is TGCGCCAGTAGACCGACAGTCAGGAATGAAAAACTGTTTTTT. This sequence joins TRBV5-1 and TRBJ1-4; D possibly corresponds to TRBD1 (5 bases). V was cut by 8 bases and J by 5 bases, with 16 bases left in between. CDR3 length: 14 residues. Germline V gene data show CDR1 as SGHRS and CDR2 as YFSETQ.

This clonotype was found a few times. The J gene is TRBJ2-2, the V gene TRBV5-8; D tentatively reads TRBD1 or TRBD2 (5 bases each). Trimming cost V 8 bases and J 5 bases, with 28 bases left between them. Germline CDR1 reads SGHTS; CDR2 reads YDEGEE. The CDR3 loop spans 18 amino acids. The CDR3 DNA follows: TGTGCCAGGCCCTACCCACGGGACCCCACAAAATTGACCGGGGAGCTGTTTTTT. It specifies CARPYPRDPTKLTGELFF. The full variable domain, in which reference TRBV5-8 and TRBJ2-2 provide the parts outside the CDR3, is EAGVTQSPTHLIKTRGQQATLRCSPISGHTSVYWYQQALGLGLQFLLWYDEGEERNRGNFPPRFSGRQFPNYSSELNVNALELEDSALYLCARPYPRDPTKLTGELFFGEGSRLTVL.

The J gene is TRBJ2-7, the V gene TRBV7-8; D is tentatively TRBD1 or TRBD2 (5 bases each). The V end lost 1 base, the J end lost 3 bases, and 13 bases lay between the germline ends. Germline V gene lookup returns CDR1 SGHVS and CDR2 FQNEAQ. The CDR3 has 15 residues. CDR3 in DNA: TGTGCCAGCAGCTTAGAGTCTGTTGGGGGCTACGAGCAGTACTTC. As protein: CASSLESVGGYEQYF.

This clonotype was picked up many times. The CDR3 is CAISESNPLGASSILTDTQYF. The CDR3 DNA follows: TGTGCCATCAGTGAATCGAACCCCTTGGGGGCCTCCAGTATTTTGACAGATACGCAGTATTTT. This chain links TRBV10-3 with TRBJ2-3; possible D gene TRBD1, 6 bases. Per the germline V gene, CDR1 is ENHRY and CDR2 is SYGVKD. The CDR3 is 21 amino acids. Deletions cut 3 bases from V and 3 bases from J, with 31 bases between.

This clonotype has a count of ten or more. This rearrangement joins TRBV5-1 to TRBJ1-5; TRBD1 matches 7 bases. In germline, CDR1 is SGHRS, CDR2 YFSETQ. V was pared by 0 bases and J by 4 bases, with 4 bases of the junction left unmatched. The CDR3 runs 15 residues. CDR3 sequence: CASSLAPGGNQPQHF. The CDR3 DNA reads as TGCGCCAGCAGCTTGGCCCCAGGGGGGAATCAGCCCCAGCATTTT.

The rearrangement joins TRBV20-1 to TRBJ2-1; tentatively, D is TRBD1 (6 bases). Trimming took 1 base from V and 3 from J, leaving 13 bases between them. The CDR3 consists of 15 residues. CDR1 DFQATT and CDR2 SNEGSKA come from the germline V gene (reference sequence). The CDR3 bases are TGCAGTGCTAGAGTTCGGCCAGGGGTCTACAATGAGCAGTTCTTC. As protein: CSARVRPGVYNEQFF.

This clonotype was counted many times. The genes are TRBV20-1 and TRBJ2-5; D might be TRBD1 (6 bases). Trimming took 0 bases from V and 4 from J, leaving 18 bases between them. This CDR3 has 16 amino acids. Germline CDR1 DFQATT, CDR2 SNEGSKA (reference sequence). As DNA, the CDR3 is TGCAGTGCTAGAGATCTGGGCAGGGGATCACCAGAGACCCAGTACTTC. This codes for CSARDLGRGSPETQYF.

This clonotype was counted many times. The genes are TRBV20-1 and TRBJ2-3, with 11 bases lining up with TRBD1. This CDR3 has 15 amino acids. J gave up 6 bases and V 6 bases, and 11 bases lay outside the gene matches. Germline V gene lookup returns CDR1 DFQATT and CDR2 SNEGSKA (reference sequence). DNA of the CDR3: TGCAGTGCGATATTGGACAGGGGGCGTAGGGATACGCAGTATTTT. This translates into CSAILDRGRRDTQYF.

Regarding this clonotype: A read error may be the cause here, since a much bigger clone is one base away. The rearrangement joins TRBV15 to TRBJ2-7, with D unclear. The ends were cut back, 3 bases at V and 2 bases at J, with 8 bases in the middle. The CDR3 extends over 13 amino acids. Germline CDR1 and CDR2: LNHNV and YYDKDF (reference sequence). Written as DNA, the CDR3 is TGTGCCACCAGCAGTGATTTAACCTACGAGCAGTACTTC. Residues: CATSSDLTYEQYF.

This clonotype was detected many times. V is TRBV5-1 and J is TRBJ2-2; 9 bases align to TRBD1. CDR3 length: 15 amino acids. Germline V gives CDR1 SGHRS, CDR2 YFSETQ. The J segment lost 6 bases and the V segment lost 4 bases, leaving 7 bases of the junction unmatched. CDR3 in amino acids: CASSRDRVYAGELFF. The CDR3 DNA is TGCGCCAGCAGCCGGGACAGGGTGTATGCCGGGGAGCTGTTTTTT.

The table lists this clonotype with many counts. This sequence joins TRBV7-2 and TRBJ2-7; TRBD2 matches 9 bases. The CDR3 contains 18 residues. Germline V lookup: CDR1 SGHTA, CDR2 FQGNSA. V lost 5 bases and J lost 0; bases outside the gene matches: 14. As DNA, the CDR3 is TGTGCCAGCAGCCCCATGGGCCTAGCGGGACCGAGCTCCTACGAGCAGTACTTC. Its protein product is CASSPMGLAGPSSYEQYF.

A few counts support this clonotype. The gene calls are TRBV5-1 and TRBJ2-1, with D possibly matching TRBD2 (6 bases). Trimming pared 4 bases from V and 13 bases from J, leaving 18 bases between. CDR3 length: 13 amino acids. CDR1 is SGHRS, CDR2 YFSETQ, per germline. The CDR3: CASSQDTEGIQFF. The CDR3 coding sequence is TGCGCCAGCAGCCAGGACACGGAGGGGATACAGTTCTTC.

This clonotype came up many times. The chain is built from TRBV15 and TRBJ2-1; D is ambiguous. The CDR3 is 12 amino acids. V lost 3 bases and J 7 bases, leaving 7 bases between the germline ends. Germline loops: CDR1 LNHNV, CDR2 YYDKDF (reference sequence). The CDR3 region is CATSRVGNEQFF. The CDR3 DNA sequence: TGTGCCACCAGCAGGGTTGGGAATGAGCAGTTCTTC.

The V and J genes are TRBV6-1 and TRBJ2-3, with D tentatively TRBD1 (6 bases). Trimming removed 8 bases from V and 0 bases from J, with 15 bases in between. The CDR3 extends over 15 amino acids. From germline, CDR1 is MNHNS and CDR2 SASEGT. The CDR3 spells CASRPGTTSTDTQYF. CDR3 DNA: TGTGCCAGCCGTCCCGGGACAACTAGCACAGATACGCAGTATTTT.

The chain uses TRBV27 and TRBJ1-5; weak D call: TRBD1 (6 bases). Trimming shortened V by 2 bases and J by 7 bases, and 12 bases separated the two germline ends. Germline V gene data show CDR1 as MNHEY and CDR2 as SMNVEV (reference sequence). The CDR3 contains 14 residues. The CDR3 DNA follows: TGTGCCAGCAGTTTAAAAGGGGGAGGGCAGCCCCAGCATTTT. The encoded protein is CASSLKGGGQPQHF.

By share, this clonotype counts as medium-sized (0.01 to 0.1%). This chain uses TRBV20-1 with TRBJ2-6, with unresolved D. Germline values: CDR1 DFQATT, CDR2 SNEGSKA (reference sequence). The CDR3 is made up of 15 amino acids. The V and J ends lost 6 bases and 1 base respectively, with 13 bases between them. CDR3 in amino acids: CSAVDKGSGANVLTF. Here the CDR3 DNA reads TGCAGTGCCGTAGACAAGGGTTCTGGGGCCAACGTCCTGACTTTC.

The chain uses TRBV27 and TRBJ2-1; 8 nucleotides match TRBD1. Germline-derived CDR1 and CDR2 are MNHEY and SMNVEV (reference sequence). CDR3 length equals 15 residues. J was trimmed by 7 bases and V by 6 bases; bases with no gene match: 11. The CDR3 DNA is TGTGCCAGCAGATTCTTCGACAGGGGAGGAAATGAGCAGTTCTTC. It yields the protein CASRFFDRGGNEQFF.